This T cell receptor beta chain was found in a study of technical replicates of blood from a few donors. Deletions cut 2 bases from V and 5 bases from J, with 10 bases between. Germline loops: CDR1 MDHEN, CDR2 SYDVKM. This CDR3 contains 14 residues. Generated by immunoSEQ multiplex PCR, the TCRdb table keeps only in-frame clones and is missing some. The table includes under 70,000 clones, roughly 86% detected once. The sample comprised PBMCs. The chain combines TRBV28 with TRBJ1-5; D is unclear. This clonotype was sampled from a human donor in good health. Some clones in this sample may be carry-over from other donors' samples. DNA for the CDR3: TGTGCCAGCAGTTTAACCCGAGGTTATCAGCCCCAGCATTTT. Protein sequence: CASSLTRGYQPQHF. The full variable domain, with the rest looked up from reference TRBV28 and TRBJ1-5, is DVKVTQSSRYLVKRTGEKVFLECVQDMDHENMFWYRQDPGLGLRLIYFSYDVKMKEKGDIPEGYSVSREKKERFSLILESASTNQTSMYLCASSLTRGYQPQHFGDGTRLSIL.